Listed here are 29 T cell receptor beta chains from one sample, sequenced in a study of human T cells and chemical hapten exposure. The time point: pre-sensitization, week 0. The treatment is: therapeutic diphenylcyclopropenone sensitization with weekly scalp DPC. Each CDR3 protein gets one entry after TCRdb re-called the RACE reads with MiXCR. In the table there are about 39,000 distinct CDR3 sequences, over 10% of which are singletons. This specimen was whole blood, taken in connection with sensitization to the hapten diphenylcyclopropenone (DPC). The receptors were sampled from a woman aged 25-40 years with alopecia areata. Some clones in this sample may be carry-over from other donors' samples.

The rearrangement links TRBV7-3 to TRBJ2-1; 9 bases are a match to TRBD2. V was pared by 0 bases and J by 8 bases, with 5 bases of the junction left unmatched. The CDR3 is 15 amino acids. Germline assignment: CDR1 SGHTA and CDR2 FQGTGA. The CDR3 sequence is CASSLTSGRNYEQFF. The DNA for the CDR3 is TGTGCCAGCAGCTTAACTAGCGGGAGAAACTATGAGCAGTTCTTC.

This clonotype appeared many times. The chain has TRBV20-1 and TRBJ2-3, with TRBD2 identical over 8 bases. The CDR3 spans 15 residues. CDR1 is DFQATT, CDR2 SNEGSKA, per germline (reference sequence). V dropped 3 bases and J dropped 4; count of bases not matched to a gene: 9. DNA of the CDR3: TGCAGTGCTAGCTCAGACGGGGGGGCGTCAGATACGCAGTATTTT. Translated, it gives CSASSDGGASDTQYF.

The chain joins TRBV4-3 to TRBJ2-1, with D perhaps matching TRBD1 (6 bases). Germline loops: CDR1 LGHNA, CDR2 YSLEER. The germline V and J ends were trimmed by 0 bases and 3 bases, with 18 bases remaining between them. This CDR3 region has 18 residues. The CDR3 DNA follows: TGCGCCAGCAGCCAAGACCCGCATAGAGGGGGTCTCTACAATGAGCAGTTCTTC. Translation gives CASSQDPHRGGLYNEQFF.

The chain carries TRBV20-1 and TRBJ1-2; no clear D. Germline V lookup: CDR1 DFQATT, CDR2 SNEGSKA (reference sequence). The CDR3 runs 14 residues. The germline V and J ends were trimmed by 2 bases and 4 bases, with 14 bases remaining between them. As DNA, the CDR3 is TGCAGTGCTAGACCTAATAGGGATTTCTATGGCTACACCTTC. It specifies CSARPNRDFYGYTF.

The rearrangement uses TRBV15 and TRBJ1-6; D perhaps matches TRBD1 (5 bases). V gave up 4 bases and J gave up 6 bases, with 16 bases separating them. There are 16 residues in the CDR3. The V gene's germline CDR1 is LNHNV and CDR2 YYDKDF (reference sequence). The CDR3 DNA is TGTGCCACCAGCATTTACACGGGACGGACTAATTCACCCCTCCACTTT. This sequence encodes CATSIYTGRTNSPLHF.

This chain uses TRBV27 with TRBJ2-2; TRBD1 aligns across 7 bases. The CDR3 is 15 amino acids. Germline-derived CDR1 and CDR2 are MNHEY and SMNVEV (reference sequence). J gave up 2 bases and V 6 bases, and 6 bases lay outside the gene matches. DNA for the CDR3: TGTGCCAGCAGGGGACAGAAAGGTAACACCGGGGAGCTGTTTTTT. Its protein product is CASRGQKGNTGELFF.

This clonotype showed up just once. The rearrangement uses TRBV29-1 and TRBJ2-5, with 8 bases identical to TRBD2. The germline gives CDR1 SQVTM, CDR2 ANQGSEA. Unmatched junction bases numbered 4, after V lost 4 bases and J lost 3 bases. The CDR3 consists of 13 residues. As DNA, the CDR3 is TGCAGCGTTGCTACTAGCGGAAAAGAGACCCAGTACTTC. Protein product: CSVATSGKETQYF.

This clonotype has a handful of counts. The chain is built from TRBV7-3 and TRBJ2-7; TRBD1 aligns across 9 bases. Germline-derived CDR1 and CDR2 are SGHTA and FQGTGA. Trimming took 5 bases from V and 2 from J; bases not matched to a gene: 7. CDR3 size: 15 residues. CDR3 sequence: CASSALGQGPYEQYF. CDR3 nucleotide sequence: TGTGCCAGCAGCGCTTTGGGACAGGGCCCCTACGAGCAGTACTTC.

This clonotype was counted between two and nine times. J is TRBJ2-2 and V is TRBV28, with a tentative D call TRBD2 (6 bases). The CDR3 spans 15 residues. V lost 6 bases and J lost 8, with 19 bases in between. The germline CDR1 and CDR2 sequences are MDHEN and SYDVKM. The CDR3 reads CASREGPGSYGELFF. The CDR3 nucleotides read TGTGCCAGCAGGGAGGGCCCAGGGTCGTATGGGGAGCTGTTTTTT.

The chain combines TRBV20-1 with TRBJ2-7; 11 nucleotides line up with TRBD2. Germline V gene lookup returns CDR1 DFQATT and CDR2 SNEGSKA (reference sequence). The CDR3 extends over 14 amino acids. V trimming: 6 bases; J trimming: 2 bases; junction bases outside the gene matches: 6. The CDR3 is CSATGLAVPYEQYF. The CDR3 bases are TGCAGTGCCACGGGACTAGCGGTCCCCTACGAGCAGTACTTC.

The chain has TRBV20-1 and TRBJ2-3; D perhaps matches TRBD1 (6 bases). The germline gives CDR1 DFQATT, CDR2 SNEGSKA (reference sequence). The ends were cut back, 1 base at V and 2 bases at J, with 13 bases in the middle. This CDR3 is built from 15 residues. The CDR3 loop is CSARAREGVTDTQYF. The CDR3 nucleotides are TGCAGTGCTAGAGCCAGAGAGGGGGTCACAGATACGCAGTATTTT.

In its sample, this clonotype was seen many times. The chain joins TRBV28 to TRBJ1-2; D unresolved. The V end was cut by 7 bases, the J end by 4 bases, with 13 bases between. Germline loops: CDR1 MDHEN, CDR2 SYDVKM. The CDR3 totals 13 residues. CDR3 DNA: TGTGCCAGCATTCTCGCAGCAGGCTATGGCTACACCTTC. It codes for CASILAAGYGYTF.

This clonotype has a count of ten or more. This chain joins TRBV7-3 and TRBJ2-5; 11 nucleotides match TRBD2. V shed 2 bases and J 0 bases; nucleotides not matched to a gene: 17. Germline V lookup: CDR1 SGHTA, CDR2 FQGTGA. This CDR3 has 21 residues. The CDR3 DNA reads TGTGCCAGCAGCTTACAACTAGGTTTAGCGGGAGGGCCTAAGTACCAAGAGACCCAGTACTTC. Protein sequence: CASSLQLGLAGGPKYQETQYF.

The chain combines TRBV12-3 or TRBV12-4 with TRBJ1-5; the D is unclear. The ends were cut back, 7 bases at V and 2 bases at J, with 12 bases in the middle. This CDR3 has 14 amino acids. CDR3 coding DNA: TGTGCCAGCACCTCACTAGGGCGCAATCAGCCCCAGCATTTT. This codes for CASTSLGRNQPQHF.

This clonotype has only a few counts. The chain employs TRBV20-1 and TRBJ2-3; D uncertain. CDR1 DFQATT and CDR2 SNEGSKA come from the germline V gene (reference sequence). CDR3 length: 14 residues. The V and J ends lost 6 bases and 1 base respectively, with 14 bases between them. DNA for the CDR3: TGCAGTGCAAATCTTGGCTCGGGCACAGATACGCAGTATTTT. Its protein product is CSANLGSGTDTQYF.

This clonotype was seen ten or more times. V and J are TRBV7-2 and TRBJ1-1, with TRBD1 as a possible D gene (6 bases). The germline gives CDR1 SGHTA, CDR2 FQGNSA. Between the trimmed V and J ends, which lost 7 bases and 4 bases, there was a span of 16 bases. The CDR3 has 14 residues. The CDR3 loop is CASTRPGVGTEAFF. DNA of the CDR3: TGTGCCAGCACCCGACCAGGGGTGGGCACTGAAGCTTTCTTT.

The V and J genes are TRBV4-2 and TRBJ2-3; TRBD2 agrees at 8 bases. This CDR3 contains 16 residues. V trimming: 4 bases; J trimming: 1 base; junction bases outside the gene matches: 7. In germline, CDR1 is LGHNA, CDR2 YNFKEQ. In DNA, the CDR3 is TGTGCCAGCAGCCCAGCGGGCGGGGGGCGCACAGATACGCAGTATTTT. Translating gives CASSPAGGGRTDTQYF.

Ten or more counts support this clonotype. This rearrangement joins TRBV12-3 or TRBV12-4 to TRBJ1-5; D gene unclear. There are 14 residues in the CDR3. Trimming pared 1 base from V and 6 bases from J, leaving 10 bases between. The CDR3 region is CASSLGSLVQPQHF. The CDR3 DNA is TGTGCCAGCAGTTTAGGGAGCCTGGTTCAGCCCCAGCATTTT.

This clonotype appeared many times. V and J are TRBV4-3 and TRBJ2-3; 8 bases line up with TRBD2. CDR1 is LGHNA, CDR2 YSLEER, per germline. V gave up 0 bases and J gave up 8 bases; unmatched junction bases: 7. The CDR3 loop spans 15 amino acids. The CDR3 DNA is TGCGCCAGCAGCCAAGACTTAGCGGGGCTCATTACGCAGTATTTT. This encodes CASSQDLAGLITQYF.

At least ten counts were recorded for this clonotype. This sequence joins TRBV7-8 and TRBJ2-1; no reliable D call. V dropped 5 bases and J dropped 10 bases, with 15 bases sitting between them. CDR3 size: 13 residues. CDR1 and CDR2 from the germline V gene are SGHVS and FQNEAQ. The CDR3 DNA follows: TGTGCCAGCAGCCCCCCTTTAGAAGGAGAGCAGTTCTTC. Protein sequence: CASSPPLEGEQFF. Full variable domain (rest looked up from reference TRBV7-8 and TRBJ2-1): GAGVSQSPRYKVAKRGQDVALRCDPISGHVSLFWYQQALGQGPEFLTYFQNEAQLDKSGLPSDRFFAERPEGSVSTLKIQRTQQEDSAVYLCASSPPLEGEQFFGPGTRLTVL.

This clonotype was seen many times. The chain combines TRBV18 with TRBJ1-6; D is undetermined. V lost 3 bases to trimming and J lost 0 bases, with 9 bases between them. The CDR3 extends over 16 amino acids. Germline lookup yields CDR1 KGHSH and CDR2 LQKENI. The CDR3 nucleotides read TGTGCCAGCTCACCCGGGATCTCCTCCTATAATTCACCCCTCCACTTT. Protein sequence: CASSPGISSYNSPLHF.

This clonotype was counted ten times or more. CDR3 coding DNA: TGTGCCAGCGGCTTTAGCGGGAGGGCCGGCAATGAGCAGTTCTTC. It is translated as CASGFSGRAGNEQFF. The chain joins TRBV27 to TRBJ2-1; 11 positions match TRBD2. V was clipped by 8 bases and J by 6 bases; unmatched bases: 9. This CDR3 is built from 15 residues. Looked up from germline, CDR1 is MNHEY and CDR2 is SMNVEV (reference sequence).

At least ten counts were recorded for this clonotype. V and J are TRBV28 and TRBJ1-5, with a tentative D call TRBD1 (6 bases). Trimming left V 11 bases short and J 4 bases short, with 12 bases between. The CDR3 consists of 12 residues. Germline V CDR1 and CDR2: MDHEN, SYDVKM. CDR3 in DNA: TGTGCCGCCCGGACAGAAAATCAGCCCCAGCATTTT. Encoded protein: CAARTENQPQHF.

V gene TRBV20-1 combines with J gene TRBJ1-5; D might be TRBD1 (5 bases). V gave up 2 bases and J gave up 1 base, with 15 bases separating them. CDR1 and CDR2 (germline): DFQATT, SNEGSKA (reference sequence). This CDR3 has 16 amino acids. CDR3 loop: CSARWGVEGSNQPQHF. The CDR3, as DNA: TGCAGTGCTAGATGGGGCGTTGAGGGAAGCAATCAGCCCCAGCATTTT.

J is TRBJ2-1 and V is TRBV5-1; D is uncertain. Germline loops: CDR1 SGHRS, CDR2 YFSETQ. This CDR3 has 11 residues. The ends were cut back, 4 bases at V and 5 bases at J, with 4 bases in the middle. CDR3 protein: CASSIHNEQFF. Here the CDR3 DNA reads TGCGCCAGCAGCATACACAATGAGCAGTTCTTC.

The V and J genes are TRBV6-1 and TRBJ1-5; the D is unclear. Per germline, CDR1 MNHNS and CDR2 SASEGT. This CDR3 spans 15 amino acids. The V gene lost 1 base and the J gene lost 0 bases, with 7 bases spanning the gap. CDR3 protein: CASSEVRVSNQPQHF. CDR3 nucleotides: TGTGCCAGCAGTGAAGTAAGGGTTAGCAATCAGCCCCAGCATTTT.

The chain recombines TRBV2 with TRBJ1-4, with D unresolved. CDR3 length equals 14 residues. V was trimmed by 0 bases and J by 5 bases, leaving 7 bases between them. Germline V lookup: CDR1 SNHLY, CDR2 FYNNEI. This CDR3 is CASSEAIGNEKLFF. The CDR3 nucleotides are TGTGCCAGCAGTGAAGCGATAGGGAATGAAAAACTGTTTTTT.

This clonotype appeared many times. The chain recombines TRBV27 with TRBJ1-4; D gene unclear. V lost 5 bases and J 10 bases, leaving 11 bases between the germline ends. Germline V gives CDR1 MNHEY, CDR2 SMNVEV (reference sequence). This CDR3 region has 12 residues. This CDR3 reads CASSPSGGKLFF. The CDR3 DNA sequence: TGTGCCAGCAGTCCATCAGGAGGAAAACTGTTTTTT.

This clonotype was seen more than once but under ten times. V gene TRBV7-6 combines with J gene TRBJ2-7; D call uncertain. Germline V lookup: CDR1 SGHVS, CDR2 FNYEAQ. This CDR3 has 12 residues. Trimming removed 4 bases from V and 2 bases from J, with 6 bases in between. CDR3 amino acids: CASSSSAYEQYF. DNA of the CDR3: TGTGCCAGCAGCTCTTCCGCCTACGAGCAGTACTTC.